This T cell receptor beta chain was sequenced during a study of cytomegalovirus exposure and HLA in healthy donors. This CDR3 comprises 15 residues. Germline CDR1 and CDR2: ENHRY and SYGVKD. V gave up 6 bases and J gave up 0 bases; unmatched junction bases: 3. The PCR made use of 60 Vbeta and 13 Jbeta primers. Generated by immunoSEQ multiplex PCR, the TCRdb table keeps only in-frame clones and is missing some. The data show over 150,000 clones, around 80% seen once. The donors comprised healthy bone marrow donors. This TCR was sampled from a woman aged 25 to 39 in good health and CMV-seropositive. The specimen sequenced was PBMCs. The chain combines TRBV10-3 with TRBJ2-3; TRBD1 aligns across 10 bases. Here the CDR3 reads CAISLDRGSTDTQYF. CDR3 in DNA: TGTGCCATCAGCCTGGACAGGGGGAGCACAGATACGCAGTATTTT.